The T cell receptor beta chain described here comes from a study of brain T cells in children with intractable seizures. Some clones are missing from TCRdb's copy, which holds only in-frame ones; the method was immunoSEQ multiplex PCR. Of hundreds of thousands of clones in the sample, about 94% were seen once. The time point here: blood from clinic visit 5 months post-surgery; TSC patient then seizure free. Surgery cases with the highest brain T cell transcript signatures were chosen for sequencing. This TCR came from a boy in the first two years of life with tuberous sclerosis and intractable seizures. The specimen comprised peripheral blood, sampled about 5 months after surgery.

CDR3 DNA: TGCGCCAGCAGCTTAACTAGCACGAACACCGGGGAGCTGTTTTTT. Its translation: CASSLTSTNTGELFF. V is TRBV5-1 and J is TRBJ2-2; D perhaps matches TRBD2 (6 bases). Trimming took 2 bases from V and 0 from J, leaving 8 bases between them. The CDR3 runs to 15 residues. Germline loops: CDR1 SGHRS, CDR2 YFSETQ.